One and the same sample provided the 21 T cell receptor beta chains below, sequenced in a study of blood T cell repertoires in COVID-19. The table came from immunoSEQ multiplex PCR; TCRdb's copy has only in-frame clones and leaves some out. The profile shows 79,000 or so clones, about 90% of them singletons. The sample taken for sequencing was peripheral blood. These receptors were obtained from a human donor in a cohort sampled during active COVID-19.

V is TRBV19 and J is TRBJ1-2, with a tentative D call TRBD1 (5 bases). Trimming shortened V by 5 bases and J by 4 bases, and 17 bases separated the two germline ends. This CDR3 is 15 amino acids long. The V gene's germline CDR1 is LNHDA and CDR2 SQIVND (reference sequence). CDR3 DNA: TGTGCCAGTAGTGCCTCAGGGCCACCCTCCTATGGCTACACCTTC. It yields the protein CASSASGPPSYGYTF.

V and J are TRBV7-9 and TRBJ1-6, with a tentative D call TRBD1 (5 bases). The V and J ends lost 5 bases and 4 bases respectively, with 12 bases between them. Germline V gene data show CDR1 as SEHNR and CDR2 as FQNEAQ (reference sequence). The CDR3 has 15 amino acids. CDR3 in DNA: TGTGCCAGCAGCCGACAGTCGTCATATAATTCACCCCTCCACTTT. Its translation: CASSRQSSYNSPLHF.

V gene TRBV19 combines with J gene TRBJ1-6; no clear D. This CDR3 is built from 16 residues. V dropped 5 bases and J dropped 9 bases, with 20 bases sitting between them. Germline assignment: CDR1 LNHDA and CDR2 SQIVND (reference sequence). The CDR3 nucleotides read TGTGCCAGTAGTGCCGGGAGGTGGCGTTCGACTTCACCCCTCCACTTT. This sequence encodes CASSAGRWRSTSPLHF.

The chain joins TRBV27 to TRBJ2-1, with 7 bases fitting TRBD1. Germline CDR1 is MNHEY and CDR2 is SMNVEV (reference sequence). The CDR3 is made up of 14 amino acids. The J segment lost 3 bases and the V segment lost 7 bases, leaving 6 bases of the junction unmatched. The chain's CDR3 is CASIGTDSYNEQFF. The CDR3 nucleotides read TGTGCCAGCATAGGGACAGATAGCTACAATGAGCAGTTCTTC.

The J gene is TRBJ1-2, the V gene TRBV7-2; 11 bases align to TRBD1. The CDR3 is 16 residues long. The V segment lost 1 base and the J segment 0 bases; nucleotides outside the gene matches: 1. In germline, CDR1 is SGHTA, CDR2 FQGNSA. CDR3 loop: CASSLGGQGANYGYTF. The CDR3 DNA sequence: TGTGCCAGCAGCTTAGGGGGACAGGGGGCTAACTATGGCTACACCTTC.

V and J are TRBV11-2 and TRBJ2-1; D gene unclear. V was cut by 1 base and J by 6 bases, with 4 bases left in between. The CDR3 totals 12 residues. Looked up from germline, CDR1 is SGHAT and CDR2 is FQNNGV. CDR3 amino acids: CASSLALNEQFF. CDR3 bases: TGTGCCAGCAGCTTAGCCCTCAATGAGCAGTTCTTC.

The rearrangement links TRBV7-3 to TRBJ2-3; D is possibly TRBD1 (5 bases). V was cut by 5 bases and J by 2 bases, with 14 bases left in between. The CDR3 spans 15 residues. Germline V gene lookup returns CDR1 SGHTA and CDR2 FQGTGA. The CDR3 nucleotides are TGTGCCAGCAGCCTCGGTTGGGGCGCCACAGATACGCAGTATTTT. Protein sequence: CASSLGWGATDTQYF.

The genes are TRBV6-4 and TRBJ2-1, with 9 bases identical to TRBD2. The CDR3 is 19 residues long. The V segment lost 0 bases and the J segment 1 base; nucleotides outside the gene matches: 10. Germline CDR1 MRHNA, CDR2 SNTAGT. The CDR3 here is CASSDSTSGRPRSYNEQFF. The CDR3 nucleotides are TGTGCCAGCAGTGACTCGACCAGCGGGAGGCCCCGTTCCTACAATGAGCAGTTCTTC.

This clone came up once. CDR3 DNA: TGTGCCAGCAGCCCTGGGGGGGGACAGGGTTCCGATGAGCAGTTCTTC. Amino acid sequence: CASSPGGGQGSDEQFF. This chain links TRBV28 with TRBJ2-1; 9 nucleotides match TRBD1. CDR3 size: 16 residues. Trimming at V came to 6 bases and at J to 8 bases, leaving 14 bases not matched to a gene. Germline V lookup: CDR1 MDHEN, CDR2 SYDVKM.

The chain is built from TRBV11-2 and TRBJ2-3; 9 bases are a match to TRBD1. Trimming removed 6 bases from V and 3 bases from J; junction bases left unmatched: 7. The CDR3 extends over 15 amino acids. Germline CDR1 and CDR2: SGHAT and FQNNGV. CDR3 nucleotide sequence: TGTGCCAGCAGAACTGGGACAGGGCGGACAGATACGCAGTATTTT. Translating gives CASRTGTGRTDTQYF.

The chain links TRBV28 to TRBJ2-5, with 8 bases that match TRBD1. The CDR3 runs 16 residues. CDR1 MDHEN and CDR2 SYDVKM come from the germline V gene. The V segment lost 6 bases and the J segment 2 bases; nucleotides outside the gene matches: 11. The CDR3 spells CASSLGQGRTQETQYF. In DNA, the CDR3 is TGTGCCAGCAGCCTTGGACAGGGAAGAACACAAGAGACCCAGTACTTC. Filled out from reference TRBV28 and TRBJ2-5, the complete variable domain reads DVKVTQSSRYLVKRTGEKVFLECVQDMDHENMFWYRQDPGLGLRLIYFSYDVKMKEKGDIPEGYSVSREKKERFSLILESASTNQTSMYLCASSLGQGRTQETQYFGPGTRLLVL.

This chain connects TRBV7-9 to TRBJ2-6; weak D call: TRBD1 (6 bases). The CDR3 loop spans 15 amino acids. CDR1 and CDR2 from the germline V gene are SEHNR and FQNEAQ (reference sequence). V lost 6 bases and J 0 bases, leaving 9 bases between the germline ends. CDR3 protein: CASRKGDSGANVLTF. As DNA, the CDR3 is TGTGCCAGCAGGAAGGGGGACTCTGGGGCCAACGTCCTGACTTTC.

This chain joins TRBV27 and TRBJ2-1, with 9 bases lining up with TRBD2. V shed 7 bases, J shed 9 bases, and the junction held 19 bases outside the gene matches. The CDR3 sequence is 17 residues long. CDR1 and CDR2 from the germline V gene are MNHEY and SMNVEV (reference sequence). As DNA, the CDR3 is TGTGCCAGCACCTTAAGGGGACTAGCAGGCCGCGGTGGTGAGCAGTTCTTC. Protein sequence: CASTLRGLAGRGGEQFF.

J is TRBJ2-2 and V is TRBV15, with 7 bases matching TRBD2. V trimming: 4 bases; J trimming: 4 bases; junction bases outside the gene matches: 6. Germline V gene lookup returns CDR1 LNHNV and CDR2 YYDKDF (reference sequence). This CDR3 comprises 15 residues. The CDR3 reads CATSKGGAVTGELFF. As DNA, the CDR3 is TGTGCCACCAGCAAGGGAGGGGCCGTCACCGGGGAGCTGTTTTTT.

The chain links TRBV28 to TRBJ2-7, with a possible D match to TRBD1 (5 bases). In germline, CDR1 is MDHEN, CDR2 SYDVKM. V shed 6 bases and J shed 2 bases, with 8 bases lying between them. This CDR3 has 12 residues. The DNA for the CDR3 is TGTGCCAGCAGACAGGACCCCTACGAGCAGTACTTC. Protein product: CASRQDPYEQYF.

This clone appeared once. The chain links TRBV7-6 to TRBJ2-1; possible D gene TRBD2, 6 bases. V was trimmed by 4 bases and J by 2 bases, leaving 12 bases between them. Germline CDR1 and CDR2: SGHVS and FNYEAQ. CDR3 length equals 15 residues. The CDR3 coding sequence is TGTGCCAGCAGCTCAGGGACTGGGGCCTACAATGAGCAGTTCTTC. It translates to CASSSGTGAYNEQFF.

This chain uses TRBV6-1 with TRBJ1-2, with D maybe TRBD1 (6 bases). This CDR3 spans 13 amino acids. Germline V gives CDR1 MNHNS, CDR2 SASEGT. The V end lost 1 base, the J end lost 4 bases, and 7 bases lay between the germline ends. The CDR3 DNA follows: TGTGCCAGCAGTGAAGGGACAGCCTATGGCTACACCTTC. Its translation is CASSEGTAYGYTF.

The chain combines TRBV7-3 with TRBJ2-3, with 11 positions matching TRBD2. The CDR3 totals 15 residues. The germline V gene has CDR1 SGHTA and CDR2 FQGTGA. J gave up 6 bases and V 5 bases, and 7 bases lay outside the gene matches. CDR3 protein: CASSPGASGRDTQYF. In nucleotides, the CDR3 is TGTGCCAGCAGCCCGGGGGCTAGCGGGAGGGATACGCAGTATTTT.

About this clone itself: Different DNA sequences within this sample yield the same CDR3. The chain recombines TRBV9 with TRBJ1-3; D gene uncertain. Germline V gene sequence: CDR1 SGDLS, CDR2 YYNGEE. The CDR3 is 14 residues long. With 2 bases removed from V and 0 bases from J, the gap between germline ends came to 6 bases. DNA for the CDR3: TGTGCCAGCAGCGTTGGCAGCTCTGGAAACACCATATATTTT. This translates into CASSVGSSGNTIYF.

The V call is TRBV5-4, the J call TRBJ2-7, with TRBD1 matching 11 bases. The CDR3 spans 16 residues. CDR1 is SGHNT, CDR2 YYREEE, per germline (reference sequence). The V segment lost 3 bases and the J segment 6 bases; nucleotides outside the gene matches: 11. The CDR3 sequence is CASSWVVGTGGSEQYF. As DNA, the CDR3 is TGTGCCAGCAGCTGGGTGGTAGGGACAGGGGGTTCCGAGCAGTACTTC.

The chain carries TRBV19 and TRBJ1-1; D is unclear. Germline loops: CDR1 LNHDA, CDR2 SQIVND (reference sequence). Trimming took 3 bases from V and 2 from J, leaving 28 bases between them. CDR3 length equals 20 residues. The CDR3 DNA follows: TGTGCCAGTAGTATTAAGGCAGGAGGTTGGGATTATGGGCAAAACACTGAAGCTTTCTTT. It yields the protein CASSIKAGGWDYGQNTEAFF.